One T cell receptor beta chain is described in this entry. The antigen remains undetermined. These data originate in a study of T cell responses to AZD1222 COVID-19 vaccine. Study outcomes and limitations: Seropositive at baseline were only six AZD1222 recipients.

Germline assignment: CDR1 LNHDA and CDR2 SQIVND (reference sequence). CDR3 length equals 16 residues. With 5 bases removed from V and 4 bases from J, the gap between germline ends came to 20 bases. The protocol was immunoSEQ multiplex PCR, while the TCRdb copy is restricted to in-frame clones and leaves out a portion. There are 150,000 to 200,000 clones in the sample; approximately 95% occur only once, and 3% to 5% lies in the top ten. The TCR sequence derives from an adult in good health. Source: peripheral blood, taken on day 0 of AZD1222 vaccination. The chain links TRBV19 to TRBJ1-1, with D hard to call. The CDR3 sequence: CASSPLGRPQSTEAFF. The DNA of the CDR3 is TGTGCCAGTAGTCCCCTGGGCCGCCCTCAGAGCACTGAAGCTTTCTTT.